This T cell receptor beta chain is from a study of cytomegalovirus exposure and HLA in healthy donors. Study-wide findings and caveats: It was around 160 TCR beta chains that were listed as cytomegalovirus-associated. The study had only CMV serostatus as immune exposure information.

Remarks on this clone: Its antigen is still unknown.

CDR1 MNHEY and CDR2 SVGAGI come from the germline V gene. CDR3 length: 14 amino acids. Trimming took 4 bases from V and 5 from J, leaving 11 bases between them. Vbeta (60) and Jbeta (13) primers were used in the PCR. Per the original data handling: Roughly 11 million shared chains were among the 60 million to 80 million unique TCR beta chains that a later analysis counted. Sequencing was performed with immunoSEQ multiplex PCR; in TCRdb, only in-frame clones are kept and a portion is missing. For V, J and clone size, that table is used; D and trimming come from the DNA. Among roughly 100,000 clones listed, 84% were seen once.

The source material was PBMCs. The chain has TRBV6-5 and TRBJ1-4; TRBD1 is a possible D gene (5 bases). The receptor's source is a woman between 18 and 30 years old in good health and CMV-seropositive. CDR3 DNA sequence: TGTGCCAGCAGTTCGGGGGGTACAAATGAAAAACTGTTTTTT. Amino acids: CASSSGGTNEKLFF.